This TCR beta chain was identified during a study of CD8 T cells in ankylosing spondylitis. Via MiXCR, TCRdb re-called the 5' RACE reads, giving one row per CDR3 protein. The repertoire holds roughly 250,000 distinct CDR3 sequences, with over 8.5% as singletons. This clonotype was counted ten times or more. Its antigen is not identified. The V and J ends lost 5 bases and 5 bases respectively, with 20 bases between them. The CDR3 covers 16 residues. Germline loops: CDR1 SGHTA, CDR2 FQGNSA. Study observations and caveats: In ankylosing spondylitis blood, a motif of roughly 8 highly homologous TCR beta variants appeared characteristic. The disease-linked clones had a CD8+ phenotype and low blood frequencies. Reportedly, matched ankylosing spondylitis synovial fluid was significantly enriched for disease-linked clones.

The sequence came from a male donor with ankylosing spondylitis or in good health (not recorded which). This chain connects TRBV7-2 to TRBJ2-3, with a possible D match to TRBD2 (5 bases). The sequenced material came from blood, either unsorted or a sorted T cell fraction (not recorded which). DNA for the CDR3: TGTGCCAGCAGCGCTACGATCGGTGGAGGTGGAGATACGCAGTATTTT. It translates to CASSATIGGGGDTQYF. Full variable domain (outside the CDR3, taken from reference TRBV7-2 and TRBJ2-3): GAGVSQSPSNKVTEKGKDVELRCDPISGHTALYWYRQSLGQGLEFLIYFQGNSAPDKSGLPSDRFSAERTGGSVSTLTIQRTQQEDSAVYLCASSATIGGGGDTQYFGPGTRLTVL.